The 10 T cell receptor beta chains below come from one sample, sequenced in a study of CD8 T cells in ankylosing spondylitis. TCRdb re-derived calls from the 5' RACE reads in MiXCR, one entry per CDR3 protein. The table lists about 160,000 distinct CDR3 sequences, about 16% of them singletons. Sequenced: blood, either unsorted or a sorted T cell fraction (not recorded which). These receptors originate from a male donor with ankylosing spondylitis or in good health (not recorded which).

Points on this clonotype: A much more abundant neighbour one base away suggests this may be a read error. The genes are TRBV20-1 and TRBJ2-1, with D hard to call. The CDR3 loop spans 11 amino acids. The germline gives CDR1 DFQATT, CDR2 SNEGSKA (reference sequence). Trimming took off 8 bases at V and 8 bases at J, with 13 bases between the two ends. DNA for the CDR3: TGCAGTACCGCGAGTGGCGATGAGCAGTTCTTC. Its translation is CSTASGDEQFF.

This clonotype was detected ten times or more. The chain uses TRBV5-6 and TRBJ1-1; the D is unclear. The CDR3 length is 12 residues. The germline CDR1 and CDR2 sequences are SGHDT and YYEEEE. The V and J ends lost 5 bases and 6 bases respectively, with 11 bases between them. DNA of the CDR3: TGTGCCAGCAGTAGAGATGTCTCTGAAGCTTTCTTT. This encodes CASSRDVSEAFF.

This clonotype was counted many times. This chain connects TRBV28 to TRBJ2-7, with 7 nucleotides matching TRBD1. Germline V CDR1 and CDR2: MDHEN, SYDVKM. The CDR3 has 14 amino acids. V lost 8 bases and J lost 1; bases outside the gene matches: 8. CDR3 amino acids: CASQSGTESYEQYF. DNA for the CDR3: TGTGCCAGCCAGTCCGGGACAGAGTCCTACGAGCAGTACTTC.

This clonotype was picked up a small number of times. V and J are TRBV2 and TRBJ2-1, with 9 bases fitting TRBD2. Germline CDR1 SNHLY, CDR2 FYNNEI. Losses at the gene ends were 1 base for V and 9 bases for J; bases not matched to a gene: 7. CDR3 length: 15 amino acids. CDR3 residues: CASSEGSGSTSEQFF. CDR3 bases: TGTGCCAGCAGTGAAGGTAGCGGGAGTACAAGTGAGCAGTTCTTC.

This clonotype was counted a few times. The chain combines TRBV5-5 with TRBJ1-2; TRBD1 is a possible D gene (6 bases). Germline-derived CDR1 and CDR2 are SGHKS and YYEKEE (reference sequence). This CDR3 is 14 amino acids long. Trimming shortened V by 0 bases and J by 0 bases, and 6 bases separated the two germline ends. CDR3 region: CASSLDRANYGYTF. In DNA, the CDR3 is TGTGCCAGCAGCTTGGACAGGGCTAACTATGGCTACACCTTC.

J is TRBJ1-1 and V is TRBV11-2, with TRBD1 matching over 8 bases. V lost 7 bases and J lost 6; bases outside the gene matches: 4. Germline CDR1 and CDR2: SGHAT and FQNNGV. CDR3 length: 12 amino acids. The CDR3 sequence: CASIRTGPEAFF. CDR3 bases: TGTGCCAGCATCCGGACAGGGCCTGAAGCTTTCTTT.

This clonotype has ten or more counts. This chain uses TRBV12-3 or TRBV12-4 with TRBJ1-5, with a tentative D call TRBD1 (6 bases). CDR3 length equals 13 residues. The V end lost 6 bases, the J end lost 7 bases, and 13 bases lay between the germline ends. The DNA for the CDR3 is TGTGCCAGCAGGGAGGGGGAAAGACAGCCCCAGCATTTT. Translating it yields CASREGERQPQHF.

This clonotype was seen ten or more times. The chain carries TRBV5-1 and TRBJ2-2; no definite D call. The germline gives CDR1 SGHRS, CDR2 YFSETQ. CDR3 length: 13 residues. The ends were cut back, 0 bases at V and 6 bases at J, with 6 bases in the middle. CDR3 nucleotides: TGCGCCAGCAGCTTGGAAGGCCCCGGGGAGCTGTTTTTT. This encodes CASSLEGPGELFF.

This clonotype was recorded many times. J is TRBJ1-1 and V is TRBV5-1, with 8 bases lining up with TRBD1. After removal of 4 bases from V and 4 bases from J, the junction contained 6 bases not matched to a gene. The germline V gene encodes CDR1 SGHRS and CDR2 YFSETQ. The CDR3 length is 14 residues. The CDR3 sequence: CASSRDRGGTEAFF. CDR3 DNA: TGCGCCAGCAGCAGAGACAGGGGCGGCACTGAAGCTTTCTTT.

This clonotype was seen ten or more times. V and J are TRBV5-1 and TRBJ2-7, with D unclear. Germline V gives CDR1 SGHRS, CDR2 YFSETQ. The CDR3 contains 14 residues. Trimming removed 4 bases at V and 3 bases at J, with 14 bases between. CDR3 protein: CASSQFTGYYEQYF. The DNA for the CDR3 is TGCGCCAGCAGCCAGTTCACCGGATACTACGAGCAGTACTTC.